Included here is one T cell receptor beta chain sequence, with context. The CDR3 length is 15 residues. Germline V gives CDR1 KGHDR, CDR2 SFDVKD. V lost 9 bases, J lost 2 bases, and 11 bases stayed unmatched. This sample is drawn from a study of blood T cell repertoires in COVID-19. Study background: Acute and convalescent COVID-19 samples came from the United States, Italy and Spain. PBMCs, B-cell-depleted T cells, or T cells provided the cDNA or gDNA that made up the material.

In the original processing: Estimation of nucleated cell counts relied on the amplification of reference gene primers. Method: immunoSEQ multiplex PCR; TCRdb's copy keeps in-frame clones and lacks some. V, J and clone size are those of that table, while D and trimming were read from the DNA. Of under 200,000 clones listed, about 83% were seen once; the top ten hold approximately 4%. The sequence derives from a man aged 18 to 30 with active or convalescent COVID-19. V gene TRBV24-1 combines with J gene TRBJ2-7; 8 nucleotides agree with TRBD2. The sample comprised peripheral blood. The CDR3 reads CATEGGSGNPYEQYF. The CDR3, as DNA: TGTGCCACCGAAGGGGGTAGCGGGAATCCCTACGAGCAGTACTTC.